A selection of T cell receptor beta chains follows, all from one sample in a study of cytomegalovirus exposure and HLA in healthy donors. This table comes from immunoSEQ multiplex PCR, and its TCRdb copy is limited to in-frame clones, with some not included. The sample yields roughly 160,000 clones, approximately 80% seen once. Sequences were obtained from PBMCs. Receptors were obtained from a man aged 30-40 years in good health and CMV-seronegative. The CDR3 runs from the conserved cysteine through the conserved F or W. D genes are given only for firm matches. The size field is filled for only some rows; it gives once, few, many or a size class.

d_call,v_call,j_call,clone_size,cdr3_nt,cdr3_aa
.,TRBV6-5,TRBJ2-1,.,TGTGCCAGCAGTTACTCGAGCGGTACCTACAATGAGCAGTTCTTC,CASSYSSGTYNEQFF
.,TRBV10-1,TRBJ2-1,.,TGCGCCAGCAGTGAGTCATTGAGAGAGCACAATGAGCAGTTCTTC,CASSESLREHNEQFF
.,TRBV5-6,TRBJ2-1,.,TGTGCCAGCAGCTTGGGCAGCGGCTCCTACAATGAGCAGTTCTTC,CASSLGSGSYNEQFF
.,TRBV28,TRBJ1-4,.,TGTGCCAGCAGTTCTGGGGGGATGAGGGAAAAACTGTTTTTT,CASSSGGMREKLFF
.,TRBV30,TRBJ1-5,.,TGTGCCTGGAGTGTACCTAACTCAAATCAGCCCCAGCATTTT,CAWSVPNSNQPQHF
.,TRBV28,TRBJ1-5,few,TGTGCCAGCAGTTCAGACAGAGATGAGAGGCCCCAGCATTTT,CASSSDRDERPQHF
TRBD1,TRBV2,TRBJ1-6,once,TGTGCCAGCAGTGGACAGGGGGCGAAATCACCCCTCCACTTT,CASSGQGAKSPLHF
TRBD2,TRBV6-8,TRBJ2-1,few,TGTGCCAGCAGTTACTCGGCGGGGGACTACAATGAGCAGTTCTTC,CASSYSAGDYNEQFF
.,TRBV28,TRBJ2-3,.,TGTGCCAGCAGTTTACACGGGGGGCAGAAAGATACGCAGTATTTT,CASSLHGGQKDTQYF
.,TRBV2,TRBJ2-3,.,TGTGCCAGCAGTGAAGTCATCGGGACATTATATTTT,CASSEVIGTLYF
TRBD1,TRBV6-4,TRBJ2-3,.,TGTGCCAGCAGTGCACAGGGGGCGGCAGATACGCAGTATTTT,CASSAQGAADTQYF
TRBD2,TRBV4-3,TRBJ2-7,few,TGCGCCAGCAGCTGCCCGGGGACTAGCAATTTATACGAGCAGTACTTC,CASSCPGTSNLYEQYF
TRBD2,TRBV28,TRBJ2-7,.,TGTGCCAGCAGCCGGACTAGCGGAACCTCCTACGAGCAGTACTTC,CASSRTSGTSYEQYF
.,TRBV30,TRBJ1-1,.,TGTGCCTGGAGGAGACAGATGAACACTGAAGCTTTCTTT,CAWRRQMNTEAFF
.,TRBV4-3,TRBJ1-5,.,TGCGCCAGCAGCCAAGATCCGGGGTCCGGTCAGCCCCAGCATTTT,CASSQDPGSGQPQHF
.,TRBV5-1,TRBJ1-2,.,TGCGCCAGCAGCTTGGACAGGGTTGATGGCTACACCTTC,CASSLDRVDGYTF
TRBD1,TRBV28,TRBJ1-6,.,TGTGCCAGCACTAGGACCCGGGACAGGGGGCTCCCGCCCCTCCACTTT,CASTRTRDRGLPPLHF
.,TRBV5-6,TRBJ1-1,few,TGTGCCAGCAGCTCGCGGGGATTTTTAGAAGCTTTCTTT,CASSSRGFLEAFF
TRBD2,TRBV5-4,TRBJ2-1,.,TGTGCCAGCAGCATCAGCGGGGGGGCCTACAATGAGCAGTTCTTC,CASSISGGAYNEQFF
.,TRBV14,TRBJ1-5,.,TGTGCCAGCAGCCGATCAGGGCAGGGCCTTCAGCCCCAGCATTTT,CASSRSGQGLQPQHF
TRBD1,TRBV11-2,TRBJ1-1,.,TGTGCCAGCAGAGGACAGGGGGCAGGGGCTGAAGCTTTCTTT,CASRGQGAGAEAFF
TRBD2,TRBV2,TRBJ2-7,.,TGTGCCAGCAAACCGGGACTAGCGGAGAGCTACGAGCAGTACTTC,CASKPGLAESYEQYF
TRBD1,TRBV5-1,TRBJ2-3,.,TGCGCCAGCAGCGTAGGACAGGGACACACAGATACGCAGTATTTT,CASSVGQGHTDTQYF
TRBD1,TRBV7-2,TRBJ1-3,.,TGTGCCAGCAGCTTCGACAGGGTCGGAAACACCATATATTTT,CASSFDRVGNTIYF
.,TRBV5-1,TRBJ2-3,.,TGCGCCAGCAGCTTGGAGGGGGGGATGACAGATACGCAGTATTTT,CASSLEGGMTDTQYF
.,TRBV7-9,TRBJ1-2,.,TGTGCCAGCAGCTTCACAGGTGCGGAGGGCTACACCTTC,CASSFTGAEGYTF
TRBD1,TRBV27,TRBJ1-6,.,TGTGCCAGCAGTATAAGACAGGGGGCAGGTTCACCCCTCCACTTT,CASSIRQGAGSPLHF
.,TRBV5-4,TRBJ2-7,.,TGTGCCAGCAGCTTAGGGGGATCTTTGGACGAGCAGTACTTC,CASSLGGSLDEQYF
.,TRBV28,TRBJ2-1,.,TGTGCCAGCAGTTTATCGGTCCTCGGGAGCGACCCATCCTCTGGTAATGAGCAGTTCTTC,CASSLSVLGSDPSSGNEQFF
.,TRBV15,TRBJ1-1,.,TGTGCCACCAGCCCCAGGACAGCCTCGGGCACTGAAGCTTTCTTT,CATSPRTASGTEAFF
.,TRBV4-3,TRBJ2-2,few,TGCGCCAGCAGCCCGTCTCCCAGTACCGGGGAGCTGTTTTTT,CASSPSPSTGELFF
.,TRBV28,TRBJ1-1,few,TGTGCCAGCAGCCTCCGGGTCGGGATGAACACTGAAGCTTTCTTT,CASSLRVGMNTEAFF
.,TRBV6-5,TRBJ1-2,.,TGTGCCAGCAGTACCAACGGAGATGAGGTCTATGGCTACACCTTC,CASSTNGDEVYGYTF
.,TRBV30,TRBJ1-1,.,TGTGCCTGGACTCCGGTTTTCGTGGAGGGCACTGAAGCTTTCTTT,CAWTPVFVEGTEAFF
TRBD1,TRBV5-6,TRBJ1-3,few,TGTGCCAGCAGCTCATACACAGGGGGATCGCTTGGAAACACCATATATTTT,CASSSYTGGSLGNTIYF
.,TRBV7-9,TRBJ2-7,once,TGTGCCAGCACTTTCCTCGGGGGAACGTCCTACGAGCAGTACTTC,CASTFLGGTSYEQYF
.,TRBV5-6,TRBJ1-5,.,TGTGCCAGCAGCTTCAGGGCCAATCAGCCCCAGCATTTT,CASSFRANQPQHF
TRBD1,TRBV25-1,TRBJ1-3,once,TGTGCCAGCAGTGAATTGGGAACAGGGGTCAACACCATATATTTT,CASSELGTGVNTIYF
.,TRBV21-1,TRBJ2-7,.,TGTGCCAGCAGCATTAATGCGGGGTGCTCCTACGAGCAGTACTTC,CASSINAGCSYEQYF
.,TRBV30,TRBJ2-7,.,TGTGCCTGGAGTGGAAAAAGGGAGTCCTACGAGCAGTACTTC,CAWSGKRESYEQYF
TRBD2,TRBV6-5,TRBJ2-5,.,TGTGCCAGCAGGAAAACTAGCGGGCTACAAGAGACCCAGTACTTC,CASRKTSGLQETQYF
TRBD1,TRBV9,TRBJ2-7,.,TGTGCCAGCAGCCGGACAGGGGCCCCCAACGAGCAGTACTTC,CASSRTGAPNEQYF
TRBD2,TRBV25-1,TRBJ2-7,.,TGTGCCAGCAGTGAATATCTGGCTAGCGGCCTTTACTTC,CASSEYLASGLYF
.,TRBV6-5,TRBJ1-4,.,TGTGCCAGCAGTGAAGGGGGATGGGAAAAACTGTTTTTT,CASSEGGWEKLFF
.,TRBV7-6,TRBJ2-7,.,TGTGCCAGCAGCTTAGAGGGGCGCCCTCGACCCTACGAGCAGTACTTC,CASSLEGRPRPYEQYF
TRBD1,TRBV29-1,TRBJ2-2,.,TGCAGCGTGGGACAGACGAACACCGGGGAGCTGTTTTTT,CSVGQTNTGELFF
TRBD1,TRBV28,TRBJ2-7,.,TGTGCCAGCAGTCCTAGACAGGGCGTGGCGGATGTGTGGGGGCTCGAGCAGTACTTC,CASSPRQGVADVWGLEQYF
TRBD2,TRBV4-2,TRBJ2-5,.,TGTGCCAGCAGCCAAGATCCCTCTAGCGGGTACCAAGAGACCCAGTACTTC,CASSQDPSSGYQETQYF